A selection of T cell receptor beta chains follows, all from one sample in a study of blood T cell repertoires in COVID-19. Only in-frame clones appear in the TCRdb table, and some are missing; sequencing was by immunoSEQ multiplex PCR. The data contain some 70,000 clones, approximately 80% of them singletons. Sequenced sample: peripheral blood. All receptors come from a man in his fifties with COVID-19, enrolled during active disease. The CDR3 runs from the conserved cysteine through the conserved F or W. D genes are given only for firm matches.

v_call: TRBV7-9
d_call: TRBD1
j_call: TRBJ1-5
cdr3_aa: CASSFTGVNQPQHF
cdr3_nt: TGTGCCAGCAGCTTTACAGGGGTTAATCAGCCCCAGCATTTT

v_call: TRBV7-2
d_call: -
j_call: TRBJ2-5
cdr3_aa: CASSSRTAKETQYF
cdr3_nt: TGTGCCAGCAGCTCTCGGACAGCAAAAGAGACCCAGTACTTC

v_call: TRBV16
d_call: -
j_call: TRBJ1-4
cdr3_aa: CASSQGREKLFF
cdr3_nt: TGTGCCAGCAGCCAGGGGCGGGAAAAACTGTTTTTT

v_call: TRBV6-5
d_call: TRBD2
j_call: TRBJ2-3
cdr3_aa: CASSLGGSKDTQYF
cdr3_nt: TGTGCCAGCAGTTTGGGCGGGAGCAAAGATACGCAGTATTTT

v_call: TRBV4-2
d_call: TRBD1
j_call: TRBJ2-5
cdr3_aa: CASSSRDRGEETQYF
cdr3_nt: TGTGCCAGCAGCTCCCGGGACAGGGGGGAAGAGACCCAGTACTTC

v_call: TRBV19
d_call: -
j_call: TRBJ1-2
cdr3_aa: CASSFRVGYGYTF
cdr3_nt: TGTGCCAGTAGTTTCAGGGTCGGCTATGGCTACACCTTC

v_call: TRBV18
d_call: TRBD2
j_call: TRBJ2-7
cdr3_aa: CASSPLSTTSGSYEQYF
cdr3_nt: TGTGCCAGCTCACCTCTCTCGACGACTAGCGGGAGCTACGAGCAGTACTTC

v_call: TRBV10-3
d_call: TRBD2
j_call: TRBJ2-7
cdr3_aa: CAIRSSGVPYEQYF
cdr3_nt: TGTGCCATCAGGTCTAGCGGGGTCCCCTACGAGCAGTACTTC

v_call: TRBV5-1
d_call: TRBD1
j_call: TRBJ2-7
cdr3_aa: CASGLGQGTVQYF
cdr3_nt: TGCGCCAGCGGTTTGGGACAGGGGACCGTACAGTACTTC

v_call: TRBV7-9
d_call: -
j_call: TRBJ2-7
cdr3_aa: CASSLALRSYEQYF
cdr3_nt: TGTGCCAGCAGCTTGGCCTTACGCTCCTACGAGCAGTACTTC

v_call: TRBV5-1
d_call: TRBD2
j_call: TRBJ2-2
cdr3_aa: CASSFLTSGSLSAGELFF
cdr3_nt: TGCGCCAGCAGCTTCCTGACTAGCGGGAGCCTGAGTGCCGGGGAGCTGTTTTTT

v_call: TRBV7-9
d_call: TRBD1
j_call: TRBJ1-6
cdr3_aa: CASSSGTGFNSPLHF
cdr3_nt: TGTGCCAGCAGCTCCGGGACAGGGTTCAATTCACCCCTCCACTTT

v_call: TRBV5-8
d_call: TRBD1
j_call: TRBJ1-2
cdr3_aa: CASSLPGQGRGDGYTF
cdr3_nt: TGTGCCAGCAGCTTACCCGGACAGGGAAGAGGAGATGGCTACACCTTC

v_call: TRBV29-1
d_call: -
j_call: TRBJ1-1
cdr3_aa: CSVAGFEGWAFF
cdr3_nt: TGCAGCGTTGCGGGTTTCGAGGGTTGGGCTTTCTTT

v_call: TRBV30
d_call: -
j_call: TRBJ1-3
cdr3_aa: CAWSPMRSGNTIYF
cdr3_nt: TGTGCCTGGAGTCCAATGCGCTCTGGAAACACCATATATTTT